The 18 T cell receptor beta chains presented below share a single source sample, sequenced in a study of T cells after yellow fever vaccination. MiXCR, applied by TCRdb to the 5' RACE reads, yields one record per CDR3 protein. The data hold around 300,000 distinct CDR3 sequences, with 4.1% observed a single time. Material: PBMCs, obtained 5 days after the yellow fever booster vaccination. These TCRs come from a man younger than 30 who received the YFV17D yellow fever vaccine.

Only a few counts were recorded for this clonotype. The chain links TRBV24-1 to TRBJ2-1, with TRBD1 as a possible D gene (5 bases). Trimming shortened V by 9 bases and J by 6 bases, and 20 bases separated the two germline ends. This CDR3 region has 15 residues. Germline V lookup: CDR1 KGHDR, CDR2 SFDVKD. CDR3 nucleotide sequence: TGTGCCACCCCGGCCCGAAGGGGAATCTCCAATGAGCAGTTCTTC. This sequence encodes CATPARRGISNEQFF.

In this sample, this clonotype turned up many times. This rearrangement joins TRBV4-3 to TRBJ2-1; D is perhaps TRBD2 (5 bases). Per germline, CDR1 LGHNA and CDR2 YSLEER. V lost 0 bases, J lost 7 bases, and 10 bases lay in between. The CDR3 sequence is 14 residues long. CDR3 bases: TGCGCCAGCAGCCAAGATGGAGGTGAGAATGAGCAGTTCTTC. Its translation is CASSQDGGENEQFF.

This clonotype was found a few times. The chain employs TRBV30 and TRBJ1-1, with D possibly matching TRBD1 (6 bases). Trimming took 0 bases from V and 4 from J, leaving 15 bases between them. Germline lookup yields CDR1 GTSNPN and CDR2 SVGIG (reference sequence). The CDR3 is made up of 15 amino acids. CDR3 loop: CAWSVAGVGSTEAFF. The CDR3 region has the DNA TGTGCCTGGAGTGTAGCAGGGGTCGGGAGCACTGAAGCTTTCTTT. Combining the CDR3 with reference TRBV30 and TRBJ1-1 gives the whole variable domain SQTIHQWPATLVQPVGSPLSLECTVEGTSNPNLYWYRQAAGRGLQLLFYSVGIGQISSEVPQNLSASRPQDRQFILSSKKLLLSDSGFYLCAWSVAGVGSTEAFFGQGTRLTVV.

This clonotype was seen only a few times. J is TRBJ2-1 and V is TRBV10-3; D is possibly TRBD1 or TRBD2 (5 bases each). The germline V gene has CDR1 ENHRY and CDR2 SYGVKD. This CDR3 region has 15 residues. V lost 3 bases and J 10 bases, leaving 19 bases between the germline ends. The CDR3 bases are TGTGCCATCAGTGACTCCGGGACCCCGGTGGGGGAGCAGTTCTTC. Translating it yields CAISDSGTPVGEQFF.

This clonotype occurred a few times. The CDR3 nucleotides read TGTGCCACCAGCAGAGGGGACAGCTTGAACACCGGGGAGCTGTTTTTT. It yields the protein CATSRGDSLNTGELFF. This chain joins TRBV15 and TRBJ2-2; 7 bases map to TRBD1. CDR1 and CDR2 (germline): LNHNV, YYDKDF (reference sequence). This CDR3 comprises 16 residues. Unmatched junction bases numbered 3, after V lost 1 base and J lost 1 base.

CDR3 DNA sequence: TGCGCCAGCAGCCGGACGACTAGCGGGGCATCGAACACCGGGGAGCTGTTTTTT. Translating it yields CASSRTTSGASNTGELFF. The chain recombines TRBV5-1 with TRBJ2-2, with 11 bases matching TRBD2. CDR1 is SGHRS, CDR2 YFSETQ, per germline. The V gene end was trimmed by 4 bases and the J gene end by 0 bases; junction bases not matched to a gene: 8. This CDR3 is 18 amino acids long.

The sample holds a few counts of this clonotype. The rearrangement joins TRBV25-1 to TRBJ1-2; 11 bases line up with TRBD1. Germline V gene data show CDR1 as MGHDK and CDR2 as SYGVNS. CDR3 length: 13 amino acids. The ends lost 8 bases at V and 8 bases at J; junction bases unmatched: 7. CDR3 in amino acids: CASDTGTGGGYTF. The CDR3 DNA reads TGTGCCAGCGACACCGGGACAGGGGGAGGCTACACCTTC.

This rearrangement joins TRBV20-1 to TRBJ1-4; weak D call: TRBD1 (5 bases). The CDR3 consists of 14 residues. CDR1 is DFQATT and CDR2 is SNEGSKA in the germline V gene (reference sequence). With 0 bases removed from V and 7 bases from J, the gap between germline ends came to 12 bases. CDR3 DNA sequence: TGCAGTGCTAGAGATGGGGGGGGAGGTGAAAAACTGTTTTTT. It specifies CSARDGGGGEKLFF.

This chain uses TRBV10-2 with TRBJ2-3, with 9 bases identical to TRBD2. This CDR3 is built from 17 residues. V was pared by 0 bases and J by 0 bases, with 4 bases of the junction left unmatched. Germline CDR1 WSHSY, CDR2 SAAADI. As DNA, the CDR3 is TGCGCCAGCAGTGAGTCGCTAGCGGGGCGAAGCACAGATACGCAGTATTTT. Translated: CASSESLAGRSTDTQYF.

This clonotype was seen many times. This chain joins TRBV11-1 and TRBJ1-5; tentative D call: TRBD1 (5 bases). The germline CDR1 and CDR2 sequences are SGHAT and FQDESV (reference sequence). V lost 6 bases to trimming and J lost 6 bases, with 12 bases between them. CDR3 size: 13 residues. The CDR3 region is CASSVGRGQPQHF. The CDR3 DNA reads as TGTGCCAGCAGTGTGGGGCGAGGTCAGCCCCAGCATTTT.

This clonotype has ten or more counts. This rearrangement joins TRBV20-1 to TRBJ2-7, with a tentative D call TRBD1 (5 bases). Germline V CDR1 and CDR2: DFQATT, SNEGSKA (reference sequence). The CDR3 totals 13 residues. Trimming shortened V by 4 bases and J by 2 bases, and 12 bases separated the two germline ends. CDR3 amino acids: CSAKGSAAYEQYF. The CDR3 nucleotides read TGCAGTGCTAAGGGGTCGGCCGCCTACGAGCAGTACTTC.

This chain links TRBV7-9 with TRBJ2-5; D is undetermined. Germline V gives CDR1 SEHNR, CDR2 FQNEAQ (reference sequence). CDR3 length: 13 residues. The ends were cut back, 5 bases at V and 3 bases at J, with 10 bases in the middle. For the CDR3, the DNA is TGTGCCAGCAGCCCACTTCCGGAAGAGACCCAGTACTTC. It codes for CASSPLPEETQYF. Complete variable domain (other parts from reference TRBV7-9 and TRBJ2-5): DTGVSQNPRHKITKRGQNVTFRCDPISEHNRLYWYRQTLGQGPEFLTYFQNEAQLEKSRLLSDRFSAERPKGSFSTLEIQRTEQGDSAMYLCASSPLPEETQYFGPGTRLLVL.

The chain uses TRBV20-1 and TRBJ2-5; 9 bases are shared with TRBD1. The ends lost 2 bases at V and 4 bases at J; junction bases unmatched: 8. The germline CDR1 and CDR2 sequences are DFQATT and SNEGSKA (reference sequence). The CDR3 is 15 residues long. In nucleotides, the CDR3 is TGCAGTGCTAGACATCCCGGGACAGGGAGAGAGACCCAGTACTTC. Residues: CSARHPGTGRETQYF.

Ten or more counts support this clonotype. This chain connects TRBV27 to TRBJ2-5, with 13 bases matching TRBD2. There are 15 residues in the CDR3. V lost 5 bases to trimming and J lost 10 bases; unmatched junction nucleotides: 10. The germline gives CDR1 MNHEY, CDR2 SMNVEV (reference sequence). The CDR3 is CASSPGLAGALIQYF. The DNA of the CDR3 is TGTGCCAGCAGTCCCGGACTAGCGGGGGCTCTTATCCAGTACTTC.

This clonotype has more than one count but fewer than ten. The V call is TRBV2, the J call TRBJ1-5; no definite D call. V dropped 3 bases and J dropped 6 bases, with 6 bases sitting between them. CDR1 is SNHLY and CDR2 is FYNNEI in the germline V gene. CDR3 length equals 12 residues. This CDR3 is CASSDWAQPQHF. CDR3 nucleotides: TGTGCCAGCAGTGACTGGGCTCAGCCCCAGCATTTT.

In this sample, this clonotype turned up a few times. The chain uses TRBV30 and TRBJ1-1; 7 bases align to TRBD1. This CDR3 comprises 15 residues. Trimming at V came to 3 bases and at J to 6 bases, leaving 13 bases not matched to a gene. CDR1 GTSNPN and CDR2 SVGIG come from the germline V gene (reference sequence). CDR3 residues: CAWSPGDRVRAEAFF. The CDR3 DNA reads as TGTGCCTGGAGCCCCGGAGACAGGGTTCGAGCTGAAGCTTTCTTT.

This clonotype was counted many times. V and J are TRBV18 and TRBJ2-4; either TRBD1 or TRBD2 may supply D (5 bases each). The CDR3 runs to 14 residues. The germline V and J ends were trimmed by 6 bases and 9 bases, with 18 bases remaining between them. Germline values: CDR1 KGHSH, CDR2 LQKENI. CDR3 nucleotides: TGTGCCAGCTCTCAATCCGGGGACGTGAGCATTCAGTACTTC. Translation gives CASSQSGDVSIQYF.

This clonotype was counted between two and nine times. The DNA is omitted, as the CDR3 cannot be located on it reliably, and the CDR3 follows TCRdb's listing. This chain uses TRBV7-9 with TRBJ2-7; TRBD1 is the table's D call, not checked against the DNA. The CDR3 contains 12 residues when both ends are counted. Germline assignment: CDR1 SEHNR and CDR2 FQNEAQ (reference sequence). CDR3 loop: CASSFAGGAEYV.